The entry below gives a single T cell receptor (beta chain) sequence along with its context. Germline-derived CDR1 and CDR2 are ENHRY and SYGVKD. The germline V and J ends were trimmed by 1 base and 2 bases, with 6 bases remaining between them. The CDR3 length is 14 residues. The sample is drawn from a study of CD8+ T cells in alopecia areata. The sequencing template was cDNA reverse transcribed from extracted RNA. Assay: immunoSEQ multiplex PCR; the TCRdb copy retains only in-frame clones and omits some. Of some 120,000 clones in the sample, around 50% were seen once. This sample's treatment: oral pan-JAK inhibitor, 5-10 mg twice daily.

The V gene is TRBV10-3, the J gene TRBJ1-5; tentative D call: TRBD1 (5 bases). The clonotype originates from a human donor with alopecia areata. Sequences were derived from CD8+ T cells sorted from blood, sampled at week 24, from a patient treated with tofacitinib. This CDR3 is CAISELQGNQPQHF. The CDR3 coding sequence is TGTGCCATCAGTGAGTTACAGGGCAATCAGCCCCAGCATTTT.